The next 15 T cell receptor beta chains were all read from a single sample in a study of cytomegalovirus exposure and HLA in healthy donors. The PCR ran on 60 Vbeta and 13 Jbeta primers. Sequencing was performed with immunoSEQ multiplex PCR; in TCRdb, only in-frame clones are kept and a portion is missing. The data hold roughly 120,000 clones, with 65% to 80% observed a single time. Sample: PBMCs. The receptors come from a woman aged 40 to 55 in good health and CMV-seropositive.

The chain couples TRBV5-6 to TRBJ1-5; unclear D gene. The length of the CDR3 is 14 residues. Germline loops: CDR1 SGHDT, CDR2 YYEEEE. V dropped 1 base and J dropped 5 bases, with 10 bases sitting between them. CDR3 residues: CASSLRGPYQPQHF. The CDR3 DNA follows: TGTGCCAGCAGCTTGCGAGGGCCTTATCAGCCCCAGCATTTT.

The chain combines TRBV6-6 with TRBJ2-1; 7 positions match TRBD1. This CDR3 region has 13 residues. Germline loops: CDR1 MNHNY, CDR2 SVGAGI (reference sequence). J was trimmed by 6 bases and V by 6 bases; bases with no gene match: 5. For the CDR3, the DNA is TGTGCCAGCAGACAGGGGTTAGCCAATGAGCAGTTCTTC. This translates into CASRQGLANEQFF.

The chain links TRBV6-5 to TRBJ1-1; no definite D call. CDR3 length equals 14 residues. Trimming removed 7 bases at V and 1 base at J, with 13 bases between. Germline V gives CDR1 MNHEY, CDR2 SVGAGI. CDR3 region: CASMHRFKNTEAFF. As DNA, the CDR3 is TGTGCCAGCATGCATAGATTTAAGAACACTGAAGCTTTCTTT.

V and J are TRBV9 and TRBJ2-3; 10 bases are a match to TRBD1. The CDR3 loop spans 18 amino acids. The V segment lost 4 bases and the J segment 2 bases; nucleotides outside the gene matches: 13. Germline CDR1 and CDR2: SGDLS and YYNGEE. The CDR3 is CASSLQTSDRGITDTQYF. For the CDR3, the DNA is TGTGCCAGCAGCCTACAAACTTCGGACAGGGGGATCACAGATACGCAGTATTTT. Based on the CDR3 plus reference TRBV9 and TRBJ2-3, the full variable domain is DSGVTQTPKHLITATGQRVTLRCSPRSGDLSVYWYQQSLDQGLQFLIQYYNGEERAKGNILERFSAQQFPDLHSELNLSSLELGDSALYFCASSLQTSDRGITDTQYFGPGTRLTVL.

This clone was counted between two and nine times. The chain links TRBV2 to TRBJ1-5; TRBD1 matches at 7 bases. The CDR3 is 13 amino acids. Germline V CDR1 and CDR2: SNHLY, FYNNEI. After removal of 10 bases from V and 5 bases from J, the junction contained 8 bases not matched to a gene. The CDR3, as DNA: TGTGCCACTCGACAGGGCGAGGATCAGCCCCAGCATTTT. Translated: CATRQGEDQPQHF. The full variable domain, completed using reference TRBV2 and TRBJ1-5, is EPEVTQTPSHQVTQMGQEVILRCVPISNHLYFYWYRQILGQKVEFLVSFYNNEISEKSEIFDDQFSVERPDGSNFTLKIRSTKLEDSAMYFCATRQGEDQPQHFGDGTRLSIL.

The chain has TRBV4-1 and TRBJ1-6, with 9 bases matching TRBD1. The CDR3 sequence is 15 residues long. CDR1 is MGHRA and CDR2 is YSYEKL in the germline V gene. Unmatched junction bases numbered 8, after V lost 4 bases and J lost 10 bases. Here the CDR3 DNA reads TGCGCCAGCAGCCGATTACAGGGGGCAGAGTCACCCCTCCACTTT. Its protein is CASSRLQGAESPLHF.

The chain links TRBV4-3 to TRBJ2-4; TRBD2 matches 12 bases. The CDR3 extends over 17 amino acids. Germline trimming cut 4 bases from V and 3 bases from J; bases unmatched to any gene: 7. The germline V gene encodes CDR1 LGHNA and CDR2 YSLEER. CDR3 coding DNA: TGCGCCAGCAGCCCAATACTAGCGGGAGGTTACAAAAACATTCAGTACTTC. As protein: CASSPILAGGYKNIQYF.

The V gene is TRBV7-7, the J gene TRBJ1-1; 10 bases fit TRBD1. The V segment lost 5 bases and the J segment 4 bases; nucleotides outside the gene matches: 7. The CDR3 is made up of 15 amino acids. The V gene's germline CDR1 is SSHAT and CDR2 FNYEAQ (reference sequence). The CDR3 nucleotides read TGTGCCAGCAGCCCTCTGACAGGGGGCACCACTGAAGCTTTCTTT. This encodes CASSPLTGGTTEAFF.

There are a few counts of this clone. This chain connects TRBV5-5 to TRBJ2-7; the match to TRBD1 covers 8 bases. Unmatched junction bases numbered 13, after V lost 0 bases and J lost 5 bases. The V gene's germline CDR1 is SGHKS and CDR2 YYEKEE (reference sequence). The CDR3 has 17 residues. In DNA, the CDR3 is TGTGCCAGCAGCTTGGCAGGCATGGACAGGGATGTCCACGAGCAGTACTTC. It translates to CASSLAGMDRDVHEQYF.

The V and J genes are TRBV7-2 and TRBJ2-1, with D maybe TRBD1 (6 bases). The germline V gene encodes CDR1 SGHTA and CDR2 FQGNSA. Trimming pared 5 bases from V and 9 bases from J, leaving 23 bases between. CDR3 size: 16 residues. In nucleotides, the CDR3 is TGTGCCAGCAGCATGACGATGTCACAGGGCTCGGGTGAGCAGTTCTTC. This sequence encodes CASSMTMSQGSGEQFF.

J is TRBJ1-2 and V is TRBV5-1, with TRBD1 matching 7 bases. CDR3 length: 14 amino acids. The trim removed 0 bases at V and 4 bases at J, leaving 3 bases unmatched. Germline CDR1 is SGHRS and CDR2 is YFSETQ. The CDR3 coding sequence is TGCGCCAGCAGCTTGGGACAGGGCCCCTATGGCTACACCTTC. It encodes CASSLGQGPYGYTF.

CDR3 amino acids: CASSYRELEQFF. The DNA of the CDR3 is TGTGCCAGCAGCTACAGGGAATTGGAGCAGTTCTTC. The V gene is TRBV6-1, the J gene TRBJ2-1; D might be TRBD1 (6 bases). The V gene lost 6 bases and the J gene lost 10 bases, with 13 bases spanning the gap. Germline assignment: CDR1 MNHNS and CDR2 SASEGT. The CDR3 totals 12 residues.

This clone has only a few counts. The chain has TRBV27 and TRBJ1-1; D is unclear. Per germline, CDR1 MNHEY and CDR2 SMNVEV (reference sequence). Trimming took 8 bases from V and 6 from J, leaving 19 bases between them. This CDR3 region has 14 residues. In DNA, the CDR3 is TGTGCCAGCTTGAGGCCGGGGTCGGCGCCTGAAGCTTTCTTT. Amino acid sequence: CASLRPGSAPEAFF.

V is TRBV7-2 and J is TRBJ2-7; TRBD1 aligns across 8 bases. The germline V gene encodes CDR1 SGHTA and CDR2 FQGNSA. The V gene end was trimmed by 1 base and the J gene end by 5 bases; junction bases not matched to a gene: 7. This CDR3 is built from 15 residues. CDR3 in DNA: TGTGCCAGCAGCTTAGACCGGACAGGGTCCGACGAGCAGTACTTC. As protein: CASSLDRTGSDEQYF.

The rearrangement joins TRBV4-2 to TRBJ2-7; TRBD2 matches at 13 bases. Germline values: CDR1 LGHNA, CDR2 YNFKEQ. The length of the CDR3 is 15 residues. V was clipped by 5 bases and J by 2 bases; unmatched bases: 3. DNA of the CDR3: TGTGCCAGCAGCAAAACTAGCGGGGGGGCCTACGAGCAGTACTTC. Translated: CASSKTSGGAYEQYF.